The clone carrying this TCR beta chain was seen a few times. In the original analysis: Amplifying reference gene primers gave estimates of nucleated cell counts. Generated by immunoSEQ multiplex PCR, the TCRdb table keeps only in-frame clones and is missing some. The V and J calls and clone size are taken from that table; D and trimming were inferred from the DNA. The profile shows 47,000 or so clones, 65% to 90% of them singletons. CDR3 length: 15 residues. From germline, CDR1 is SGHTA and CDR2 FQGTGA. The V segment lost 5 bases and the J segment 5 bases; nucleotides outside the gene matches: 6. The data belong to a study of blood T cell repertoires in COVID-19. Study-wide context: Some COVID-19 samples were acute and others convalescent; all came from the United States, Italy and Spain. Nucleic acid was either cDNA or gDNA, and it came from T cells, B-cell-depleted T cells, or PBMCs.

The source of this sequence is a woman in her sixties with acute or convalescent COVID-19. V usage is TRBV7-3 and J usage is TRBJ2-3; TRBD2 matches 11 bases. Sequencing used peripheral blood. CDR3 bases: TGTGCCAGCAGCCAACTAGCGGGGGAGGTAGATACGCAGTATTTT. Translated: CASSQLAGEVDTQYF.